This TCR beta chain appears in the sequencing data of a study of blood T cell repertoires in COVID-19. Authors' data handling: For nucleated cells, counts were estimated from reference gene primer amplification. Clones were read by immunoSEQ multiplex PCR, and TCRdb kept only the in-frame ones, dropping some. V, J and clone size are those of that table, while D and trimming were read from the DNA. This sample yields a few hundred thousand clones, of which around 82% are seen a single time; 6% to 7.5% belongs to the top ten. Germline trimming cut 5 bases from V and 4 bases from J; bases unmatched to any gene: 4. The CDR3 consists of 13 residues. Germline V gene sequence: CDR1 SGHAT, CDR2 FQNNGV. This clone was seen a single time.

The sequence derives from a woman in her thirties or forties with acute COVID-19. Sequenced material: PBMCs or T cells enriched from blood (not recorded which). The V gene is TRBV11-2, the J gene TRBJ2-5; 7 bases align to TRBD1. CDR3 in amino acids: CASSVGTAETQYF. The CDR3 DNA reads TGTGCCAGCAGCGTCGGGACAGCAGAGACCCAGTACTTC.